This T cell receptor (beta chain) was profiled in a study of blood T cell repertoires in COVID-19 (dated by TCRdb to about 2020). Notes on the research overall: Collaborator samples came from the United States, Italy and Spain and covered acute and convalescent phases of COVID-19. The prospective study material was composed of cDNA or gDNA derived from T cells, B-cell-depleted T cells, or PBMCs. Subjects who had been exposed to COVID-19, were actively infected with it, or had recovered from it provided the deeply sampled blood TCRbeta repertoires that made up the dataset. A freely available public database, intended as a resource for researchers studying the immune response to SARS-CoV-2, is where the repertoires were released. Samples came from the ongoing ImmuneRACE study (first 160 participants) plus 1,254 subjects from 6 global collaborators. Nearly every sample came with metadata listing a de-identified subject ID, COVID-19 status, age in years and sex. Where available, HLA class I and class II types were obtained from metadata supplied by the sample provider rather than from assay-based typing.

Collaborating institutions collected whole blood in K2EDTA tubes following their own protocols. For TCRbeta analysis, collaborators shipped samples in one of three forms: frozen whole blood, isolated PBMCs, or DNA extracted from either of those sample types. The immunoSEQ Assay, a bias-controlled multiplex PCR, was used to amplify TCRbeta CDR3 regions from genomic DNA. Per the authors' processing: The number of nucleated cells in each sample was estimated by amplification of reference gene primers within the assay. To quantify the absolute abundance of each unique TCRbeta CDR3 rearrangement, sequence reads were collapsed and filtered. Productive Simpson clonality was computed per sample as the square root of Simpson's diversity index over productive rearrangements. TCRdb took this table from immuneACCESS and kept in-frame rearrangements with V and J called. Such tables lack part of the clones; where checked against another copy, unresolved V genes explain under half of the gap, and the rest is unexplained. From that table come the V and J calls and clone size; the DNA was used to work out D and trimming. A total of 70,000 to 85,000 clones appear in this sample, about nine tenths of them only once. The ten most abundant clones make up roughly a tenth of the sample.

As encoded in the germline V gene, CDR1 is MGHRA while CDR2 is YSYEKL. Inclusive of the bounding cysteine and phenylalanine, the CDR3 is 16 residues long. The CDR3 DNA has 48 bases and is translated from base 1. V loses 2 bases of germline sequence and J loses 5 bases, and the interval between the two ends is 19 bases. Worth noting for this clone: Its antigen is still unknown. Base qualities are not recorded, but no much larger clone differs from it by a single base.

Results and caveats for the whole study, not just this receptor: Clinical and demographic metadata were provided uncurated, with the amount varying by source and participant.

Specimen: peripheral blood. This receptor chain uses TRBV4-1 and TRBJ2-7; TRBD1 is a possible D gene, resting on 6 matching bases. The sequence derives from a human donor in a cohort sampled during active COVID-19. The CDR3 has the sequence CASSQQPPQGKDEQYF. The bases are TGCGCCAGCAGCCAACAACCTCCCCAGGGGAAGGACGAGCAGTACTTC.